A selection of T cell receptor beta chains follows, all from one sample in a study of T cell repertoires in cytomegalovirus infection. TCRdb redid the calling of the reads with MiXCR, one entry per CDR3 protein. The sample includes hundreds of thousands of distinct CDR3 sequences, less than 40% of them seen just once. These receptors have no identified antigens. The source material was cultured CD8+ T cells from PBMCs, sampled from culture after CMV antigen stimulation. Receptor source: a human donor in good health (CMV status not recorded). Some clones in this sample may be carry-over from other donors' samples. Both conserved end residues are part of each CDR3. Fields, in order: CDR3 DNA, CDR3 protein, J gene, clone size, V gene, D gene. D genes are given only for firm matches. The size field is filled for only some rows; it gives once, few, many or a size class.

TGTGCCACCAGCTCCCCCGGGGGTGGTGGGGGTAAGACAGATACGCAGTATTTT | CATSSPGGGGGKTDTQYF | TRBJ2-3 | . | TRBV15 | .
TGTGCCAGTTCTGGCGGGGGGAGGAACACTGAAGCTTTCTTT | CASSGGGRNTEAFF | TRBJ1-1 | few | TRBV19 | .
TGCAGCGTGCCACTTCCGGGACAGGGATACTACACCTTC | CSVPLPGQGYYTF | TRBJ1-2 | few | TRBV29-1 | TRBD1
TGTGCCAGTAGCGCTCGACAGGGACGCGGCTCCGGGCCGGGAAACACCATATATTTT | CASSARQGRGSGPGNTIYF | TRBJ1-3 | . | TRBV19 | TRBD1
TGTGCCAGCAGCTTACTGGGGGCGGAAGGTGGCTACACCTTC | CASSLLGAEGGYTF | TRBJ1-2 | . | TRBV7-9 | .
TGTGCCTTCCCCCGGGCAGATACGCAGTATTTT | CAFPRADTQYF | TRBJ2-3 | . | TRBV2 | .
TGTGCCAGTAAGGATTCAGGGGGTTCGAACACTGAAGCTTTCTTT | CASKDSGGSNTEAFF | TRBJ1-1 | . | TRBV19 | TRBD1
TGTGCCAGCAGTACCTCCGGGACAGGGTCCCCCAATGAGCAGTTCTTC | CASSTSGTGSPNEQFF | TRBJ2-1 | . | TRBV6-8 | TRBD1
TGTGCCATCAGGATTACTAGCGGGAGCTCCTACGAGCAGTACTTC | CAIRITSGSSYEQYF | TRBJ2-7 | . | TRBV10-3 | TRBD2
TGTGCCAGCAGCTTAGAAGTCCCCTATGGCTACACCTTC | CASSLEVPYGYTF | TRBJ1-2 | . | TRBV7-8 | .
TGTGCCAGCAGCCAAGAAGGTGGGGTGGCGTCTGGCTACACCTTC | CASSQEGGVASGYTF | TRBJ1-2 | . | TRBV4-2 | .
TGTGCCAGCAGCTCAGAGGGCCCTAACTATGGCTACACCTTC | CASSSEGPNYGYTF | TRBJ1-2 | few | TRBV11-1 | .
TGCAGTGCTGAGACAGGGCGGGGGCTAAACACAGATACGCAGTATTTT | CSAETGRGLNTDTQYF | TRBJ2-3 | many | TRBV20-1 | .
TGTGCCAGCAGTCCCCGTGGGGCCCATGAGCAGTTCTTC | CASSPRGAHEQFF | TRBJ2-1 | . | TRBV28 | .
TGTGCCAGCAGTTTATCTCGACAATTTTCACCCCTCCACTTT | CASSLSRQFSPLHF | TRBJ1-6 | . | TRBV27 | .
TGTGCTAGCAGCCGGGGACAGACCGACGAGCAGTACTTC | CASSRGQTDEQYF | TRBJ2-7 | . | TRBV7-6 | TRBD1
TGTGCCAGCAGCTTGGCCGGGACAGGGAGCTACGTGCAGTACTTC | CASSLAGTGSYVQYF | TRBJ2-7 | few | TRBV5-4 | TRBD1
TGCGCCAGCAGCCAAGATGAGGGCCTCACAGATACGCAGTATTTT | CASSQDEGLTDTQYF | TRBJ2-3 | few | TRBV4-3 | .
TGTGTCAGCAGCTTACCCCCAGGGCTAGCGGATCCAGATACGCAGTATTTT | CVSSLPPGLADPDTQYF | TRBJ2-3 | . | TRBV7-6 | TRBD2
TGTGCCAGCAGCGGCGCGGACGCAGTTAACTATGGCTACACCTTC | CASSGADAVNYGYTF | TRBJ1-2 | . | TRBV5-4 | .
TGTGCCAGCAGTTACGGGGCGACAGTCCTCAATGAGCAGTTCTTC | CASSYGATVLNEQFF | TRBJ2-1 | . | TRBV6-2/TRBV6-3 | .
TGTGCCAGCAGTCCAAACGGACAGAGCTCCTACAATGAGCAGTTCTTC | CASSPNGQSSYNEQFF | TRBJ2-1 | . | TRBV6-5 | .
TGCAGTGCTAGAGATCTCTGGGCAGGATCTAATGAAAAACTGTTTTTT | CSARDLWAGSNEKLFF | TRBJ1-4 | . | TRBV20-1 | .
TGTGCCAGCAGTCCCTTCTGGGGATTCGATAATTCACCCCTCCACTTT | CASSPFWGFDNSPLHF | TRBJ1-6 | . | TRBV12-3/TRBV12-4 | .
TGTGCCAGCAGCATTAGCGGGGGCCTCACAGATACGCAGTATTTT | CASSISGGLTDTQYF | TRBJ2-3 | many | TRBV7-6 | TRBD2
TGTGCCAGCAGCTTAGTGGCGTCAGGGATTCAGCCCCAGCATTTT | CASSLVASGIQPQHF | TRBJ1-5 | . | TRBV7-8 | .
TGTGCTAGCAGCTTAGTTACCTCCAATGAGCAGTTCTTC | CASSLVTSNEQFF | TRBJ2-1 | few | TRBV7-7 | .
TGTGCCAGCAGCGCGGGGGGGGACAGTAATCAGCCCCAGCATTTT | CASSAGGDSNQPQHF | TRBJ1-5 | . | TRBV9 | TRBD1
TGCGCCAGCACCCCACTGGGAGAACCCTACGAGCAGTACTTC | CASTPLGEPYEQYF | TRBJ2-7 | few | TRBV5-1 | .